This T cell receptor beta chain was captured in a study of blood T cell repertoires in COVID-19. Across the whole study: Sources were T cells, B-cell-depleted T cells, or PBMCs; the material itself was cDNA or gDNA.

Sequencing used immunoSEQ multiplex PCR; TCRdb keeps in-frame clones, though not all of them. The sample records some 250,000 clones, about 86% being singletons. The CDR3 extends over 14 amino acids. Germline V gene sequence: CDR1 SGHRS, CDR2 YFSETQ. Trimming stripped 2 bases from V and 4 bases from J, with 12 bases between. The chain employs TRBV5-1 and TRBJ1-2; D might be TRBD1 (6 bases). The sequencing input was peripheral blood. This TCR derives from a woman older than 75 with acute or convalescent COVID-19. CDR3 region: CASSFDGQSYGYTF. CDR3 nucleotide sequence: TGCGCCAGCAGCTTCGATGGACAGAGCTATGGCTACACCTTC.